Listed below are T cell receptor beta chains from one sample, sequenced in a study of shared clonotypes between healthy human individuals. Libraries were prepared by immunoSEQ multiplex PCR; TCRdb keeps only in-frame clonotypes and omits some of them. The repertoire holds 2,500,000 or so clones, with more than 80% as singletons. The sample taken for sequencing was naive CD4+ T cells sorted from blood. The receptors derive from a man aged 18 to 29 in good health. CDR3s include the opening cysteine and the closing phenylalanine or tryptophan. D genes are given only for firm matches. Clone size is stated in some rows and not others, as once, few, many or a class when expanded.

size: -
J: TRBJ1-5
D: TRBD1
V: TRBV4-3
DNA: TGCGCCAGCAGCCCCGGACAGGTTAATCAGCCCCAGCATTTT
CDR3: CASSPGQVNQPQHF

size: -
J: TRBJ2-5
D: -
V: TRBV7-9
DNA: TGTGCCAGCAGCTTAGACCTGGTTTATTTCGGCGGGCAGTACTTC
CDR3: CASSLDLVYFGGQYF

size: -
J: TRBJ1-1
D: -
V: TRBV27
DNA: TGTGCCAGCAGTCCGGCCCCGGCTCCGCTTAGGGCTGAAGCTTTCTTT
CDR3: CASSPAPAPLRAEAFF

size: -
J: TRBJ2-1
D: -
V: TRBV5-1
DNA: TGCGCCAGCAGCTTTTTGAATGAGCAGTTCTTC
CDR3: CASSFLNEQFF

size: -
J: TRBJ1-5
D: -
V: TRBV28
DNA: TGTGCCAGCAGTTTACGACAGACGGCCTATCAGCCCCAGCATTTT
CDR3: CASSLRQTAYQPQHF

size: -
J: TRBJ1-1
D: TRBD1
V: TRBV5-6
DNA: TGTGCCAGCAGCTTGGAGGGGGCAATGAACACTGAAGCTTTCTTT
CDR3: CASSLEGAMNTEAFF

size: -
J: TRBJ2-5
D: -
V: TRBV18
DNA: TGTGCCAGCTCACCAGGGAGGATCCAAGAGACCCAGTACTTC
CDR3: CASSPGRIQETQYF

size: few
J: TRBJ2-5
D: TRBD1
V: TRBV6-1
DNA: TGTGCCAGCAGTGGACAGGGAGAGACCCAGTACTTC
CDR3: CASSGQGETQYF

size: -
J: TRBJ2-3
D: TRBD2
V: TRBV18
DNA: TGTGCCAGCTCACCCTTCGGAGCGGGGAGCCCAGATACGCAGTATTTT
CDR3: CASSPFGAGSPDTQYF

size: -
J: TRBJ2-7
D: -
V: TRBV6-1
DNA: TGTGCCAGCAGTGAGGGACCTGACCCTAGCTCCTACGAGCAGTACTTC
CDR3: CASSEGPDPSSYEQYF

size: -
J: TRBJ1-5
D: -
V: TRBV5-1
DNA: TGCGCCAGCAGCTTGGGACAGTCCTTTAATCAGCCCCAGCATTTT
CDR3: CASSLGQSFNQPQHF

size: -
J: TRBJ2-7
D: -
V: TRBV27
DNA: TGTGCCAGCAGTCCCTTGGGGGGGCCCACCTACGAGCAGTACTTC
CDR3: CASSPLGGPTYEQYF

size: -
J: TRBJ2-7
D: -
V: TRBV6-5
DNA: TGTGCCAGCCAAGCATTACAGGGACACGAGCAGTACTTC
CDR3: CASQALQGHEQYF

size: -
J: TRBJ1-5
D: TRBD1
V: TRBV5-1
DNA: TGCGCCAGCAGCTTGGGGGCAGGGGGTAACAATCAGCCCCAGCATTTT
CDR3: CASSLGAGGNNQPQHF

size: -
J: TRBJ1-2
D: -
V: TRBV7-9
DNA: TGTGCCAGCAGCTTAGAGTGGGGTTACGATGGCTACACCTTC
CDR3: CASSLEWGYDGYTF

size: -
J: TRBJ2-7
D: TRBD1
V: TRBV5-1
DNA: TGCGCCAGCAGCTTGGGTCGCTCCGGGACAGGGAGCTACGAGCAGTACTTC
CDR3: CASSLGRSGTGSYEQYF

size: -
J: TRBJ1-1
D: -
V: TRBV28
DNA: TGTGCCAGCAGTTTAAAGTCAGGGGTAGGGCCTGAAGCTTTCTTT
CDR3: CASSLKSGVGPEAFF

size: -
J: TRBJ1-2
D: -
V: TRBV4-1
DNA: TGCGCCAGCAGCCAAGGGTTACAGGAGTTCTATGGCTACACCTTC
CDR3: CASSQGLQEFYGYTF

size: -
J: TRBJ2-1
D: -
V: TRBV5-4
DNA: TGTGCCAGCAGTTTTTACCAGGGTGAGCAGTTCTTC
CDR3: CASSFYQGEQFF

size: -
J: TRBJ2-7
D: -
V: TRBV10-3
DNA: TGTGCCATCTCAGACCGGGACTGGGGCTACGAGCAGTACTTC
CDR3: CAISDRDWGYEQYF

size: -
J: TRBJ1-1
D: -
V: TRBV6-5
DNA: TGTGCCAGCAGTCCAGGTTGGGTGAACACTGAAGCTTTCTTT
CDR3: CASSPGWVNTEAFF

size: -
J: TRBJ1-2
D: TRBD1
V: TRBV4-3
DNA: TGCGCCAGCCGCCGGGACAGGGAAGGTAGTGGGTCTGGCTACACCTTC
CDR3: CASRRDREGSGSGYTF

size: -
J: TRBJ1-5
D: -
V: TRBV2
DNA: TGTGCCAGCAGACAGGGAGCCGGCTATAGCAATCAGCCCCAGCATTTT
CDR3: CASRQGAGYSNQPQHF

size: -
J: TRBJ2-7
D: TRBD1
V: TRBV19
DNA: TGTGCCAGTGGGCAGACAGGGAAACGGGGCGGGGAGCAGTACTTC
CDR3: CASGQTGKRGGEQYF

size: -
J: TRBJ2-2
D: -
V: TRBV27
DNA: TGTGCCAGCAGTCCCAGCACCAACACCGGGGAGCTGTTTTTT
CDR3: CASSPSTNTGELFF

size: -
J: TRBJ1-1
D: -
V: TRBV29-1
DNA: TGCAGCGTTGAAGGTAGAGTGATGAACACTGAAGCTTTCTTT
CDR3: CSVEGRVMNTEAFF

size: -
J: TRBJ2-5
D: TRBD1
V: TRBV7-2
DNA: TGTGCCAGCAGCTTAGGGAGGACAGGGGGGCAAGAGACCCAGTACTTC
CDR3: CASSLGRTGGQETQYF

size: -
J: TRBJ1-6
D: -
V: TRBV10-3
DNA: TGTGCCATCAGCCCACAGGACGTCTATAATTCACCCCTCCACTTT
CDR3: CAISPQDVYNSPLHF

size: once
J: TRBJ1-4
D: -
V: TRBV18
DNA: TGTGCCAGCTCACCAGACCGCAATGAAAAACTGTTTTTT
CDR3: CASSPDRNEKLFF

size: once
J: TRBJ2-3
D: -
V: TRBV7-8
DNA: TGTGCCAGCAGCAAAGTGACAGATACGCAGTATTTT
CDR3: CASSKVTDTQYF

size: -
J: TRBJ1-2
D: -
V: TRBV29-1
DNA: TGCAGCGTGAGGCGTCAATGGACTGACTATGGCTACACCTTC
CDR3: CSVRRQWTDYGYTF

size: -
J: TRBJ1-2
D: TRBD1
V: TRBV28
DNA: TGTGCCAGCAGTTCCCCTCGGGACAGGGGCCACTATGGCTACACCTTC
CDR3: CASSSPRDRGHYGYTF